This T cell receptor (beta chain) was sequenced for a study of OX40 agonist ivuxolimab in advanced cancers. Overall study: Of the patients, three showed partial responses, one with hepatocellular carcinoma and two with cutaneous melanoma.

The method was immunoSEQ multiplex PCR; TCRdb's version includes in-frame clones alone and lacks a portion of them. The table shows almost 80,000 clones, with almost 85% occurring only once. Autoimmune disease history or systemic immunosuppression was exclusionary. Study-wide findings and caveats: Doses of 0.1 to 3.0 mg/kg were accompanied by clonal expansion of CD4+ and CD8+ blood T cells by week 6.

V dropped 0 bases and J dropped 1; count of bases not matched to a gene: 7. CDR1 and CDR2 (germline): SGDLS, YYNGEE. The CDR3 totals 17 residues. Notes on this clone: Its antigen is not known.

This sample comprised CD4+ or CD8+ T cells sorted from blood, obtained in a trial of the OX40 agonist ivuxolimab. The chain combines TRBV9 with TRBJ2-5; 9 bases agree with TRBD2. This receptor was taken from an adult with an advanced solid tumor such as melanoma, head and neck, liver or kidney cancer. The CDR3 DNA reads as TGTGCCAGCAGCGTAGGGAGGAGCGGGGGGCGCCAAGAGACCCAGTACTTC. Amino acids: CASSVGRSGGRQETQYF. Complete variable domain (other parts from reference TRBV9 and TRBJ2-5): DSGVTQTPKHLITATGQRVTLRCSPRSGDLSVYWYQQSLDQGLQFLIQYYNGEERAKGNILERFSAQQFPDLHSELNLSSLELGDSALYFCASSVGRSGGRQETQYFGPGTRLLVL.